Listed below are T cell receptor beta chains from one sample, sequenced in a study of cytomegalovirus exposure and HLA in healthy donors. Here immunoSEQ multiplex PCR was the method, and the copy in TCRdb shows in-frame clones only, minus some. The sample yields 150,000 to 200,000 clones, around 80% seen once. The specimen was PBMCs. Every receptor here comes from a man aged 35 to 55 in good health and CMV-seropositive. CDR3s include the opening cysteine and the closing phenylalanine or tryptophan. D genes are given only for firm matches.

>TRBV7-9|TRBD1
CAIPGQGPIQHDTQYF
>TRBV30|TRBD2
CAWSDQRGWETQYF
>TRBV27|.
CASSLLRGSSETQYF
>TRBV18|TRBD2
CASSDTSGVGETQYF
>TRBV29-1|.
CSVTSRSKQETQYF
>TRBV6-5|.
CASSKGQSVGYGYTF
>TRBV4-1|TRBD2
CASSRLGKASGAQETQYF
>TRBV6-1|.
CASSEGVGVDTEAFF
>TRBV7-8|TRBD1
CASSAGQHNEKLFF
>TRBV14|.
CASSPLVSGANVLTF
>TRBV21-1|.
CASSKALQGDRGNQPQHF
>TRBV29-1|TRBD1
CSVEKQGPAYEQYF
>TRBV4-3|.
CASSQDSGYGYTF
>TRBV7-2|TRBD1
CASSLGQGRAQPQHF
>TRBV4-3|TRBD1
CATRDRVPSDTQYF
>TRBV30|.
CAWSVTSDTEAFF
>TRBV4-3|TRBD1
CASSQEPGTGGNTIYF
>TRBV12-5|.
CASGLVVAADSGSLHF
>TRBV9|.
CASSVGRGIETQYF
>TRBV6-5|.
CASSSGQPPGYGYTF
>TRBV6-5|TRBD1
CASSYRQGRKNYGYTF
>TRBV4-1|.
CASSGPPLHEQYF
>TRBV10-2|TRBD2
CASTQWGAPTSGGTGELFF
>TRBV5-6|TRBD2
CASRERGSSYEQYF
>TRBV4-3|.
CASSQVTTGRGNQPQHF
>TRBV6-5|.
CASKTNRAAEQYF
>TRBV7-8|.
CASSLVAGVNQPQHF
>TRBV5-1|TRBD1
CASGTGQGASNTEAFF
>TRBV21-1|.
CASSKLGQGYGYTF
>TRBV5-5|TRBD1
CASSSHQGQGIEAFF
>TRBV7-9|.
CASSLGERRQYF
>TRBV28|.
CASSSTDWVDSYEQYF
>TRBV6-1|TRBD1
CASSEALRGTGSTDTQYF
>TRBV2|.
CASSYRLTIGELFF
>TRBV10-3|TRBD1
CAISESTGGRNTEAFF
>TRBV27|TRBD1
CASSLSRGETQYF
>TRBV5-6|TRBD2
CASSLGGGEETQYF
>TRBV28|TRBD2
CASTPQVAGVDEQFF
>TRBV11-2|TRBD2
CASSLGTSGGARDTQYF
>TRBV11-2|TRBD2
CASSPRLASSYNEQFF
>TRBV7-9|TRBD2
CSSSPGLAGDPPYEQYF